The present T cell receptor beta chain was sequenced within a study of T cells in Graves' hyperthyroidism and ophthalmopathy. Amplified TCR beta CDR3 regions derived from RNA transcripts. First-round RT-PCR of the TCR CDR3 relied on the HTBI primer set. A single record per CDR3 protein comes from TCRdb applying MiXCR to the multiplex PCR reads. The sample contains about 360,000 distinct CDR3 sequences, less than 20% of which appear only once. This clonotype occurred many times. The germline V and J ends were trimmed by 5 bases and 5 bases, with 12 bases remaining between them. Germline lookup yields CDR1 LNHDA and CDR2 SQIVND (reference sequence). The CDR3 consists of 13 residues.

The chain joins TRBV19 to TRBJ1-2; no reliable D call. Sequencing input: blood. The clonotype comes from a woman under 30 with Graves' hyperthyroidism that later progressed to Graves' ophthalmopathy. CDR3 in amino acids: CASSLDMKYGYTF. CDR3 bases: TGTGCCAGTAGTCTTGACATGAAATATGGCTACACCTTC.